This T cell receptor (beta chain) came from a study of T cells after yellow fever vaccination. Points from the study as a whole: Peak timing came faster in the weaker secondary response, day 5 versus 15. There was a possibility that FACS-sorted repertoires contained abundant clonotypes contaminating from the bulk population. Booster samples showed a return of most primary-vaccination clones (roughly 96% CD4, around 88% CD8).

UMIs were added to TCR cDNA along with a universal primer site when it was made by 5'RACE template switching. TCRdb reanalysed the 5' RACE reads using MiXCR and keeps one entry per CDR3 protein. The sample has about 220,000 distinct CDR3 sequences, roughly 3.3% seen once. J was trimmed by 0 bases and V by 3 bases; bases with no gene match: 9. CDR1 and CDR2 from the germline V gene are MGHRA and YSYEKL. The CDR3 covers 18 residues. This clonotype was detected ten times or more. What it recognizes is unknown. The material was CD4+ T cells sorted from PBMCs, obtained 10 days after the yellow fever booster vaccination. This TCR came from a man between 18 and 29 years old who received the YFV17D yellow fever vaccine. This sequence joins TRBV4-1 and TRBJ1-2; TRBD1 agrees at 11 bases. CDR3 nucleotides: TGCGCCAGCAGCCACCTCCGGGACAGGGGGAGGGCTAACTATGGCTACACCTTC. Its protein product is CASSHLRDRGRANYGYTF.